There are many counts of the clone carrying this TCR beta chain. The time point denotes: technical triplicate 1. This record belongs to a study of neurological immune-mediated disorders. From the 5' RACE reads, TCRdb called clonotypes with MiXCR, one entry per CDR3 protein. The profile shows 20,000 to 30,000 distinct CDR3 sequences, approximately 13% of them singletons. The sample comprised CD4+ T cells from blood. This clonotype was sampled from a female donor with HTLV-1-associated myelopathy (HAM/TSP).

CDR3 residues: CASSFSGGPTSTDTQYF. Written as DNA, the CDR3 is TGTGCCAGCAGCTTTAGCGGGGGACCTACCAGCACAGATACGCAGTATTTT. This rearrangement joins TRBV7-2 to TRBJ2-3, with TRBD2 matching over 9 bases. Germline trimming cut 3 bases from V and 0 bases from J; bases unmatched to any gene: 7. CDR1 and CDR2 (germline): SGHTA, FQGNSA. The CDR3 loop spans 17 amino acids. Full variable domain (remainder filled in from reference TRBV7-2 and TRBJ2-3): GAGVSQSPSNKVTEKGKDVELRCDPISGHTALYWYRQSLGQGLEFLIYFQGNSAPDKSGLPSDRFSAERTGGSVSTLTIQRTQQEDSAVYLCASSFSGGPTSTDTQYFGPGTRLTVL.